One and the same sample provided the 20 T cell receptor beta chains below, sequenced in a study of metastatic and nonmetastatic thyroid tumors. All patients reached thyroid surgery having received no treatment beforehand. With MiXCR, TCRdb reprocessed the PCR reads. The sample includes some 18,000 clones, under 25% seen only once; the top ten take 10%. The sequencing input was tumor tissue. These TCRs come from a male donor with papillary thyroid cancer or a benign thyroid nodule (not recorded which). Some clones in this sample may be carry-over from other donors' samples.

This clone was detected ten times or more. This chain uses TRBV11-2 with TRBJ2-4; D unclear. Trimming stripped 4 bases from V and 9 bases from J, with 13 bases between. The germline V gene encodes CDR1 SGHAT and CDR2 FQNNGV. The CDR3 sequence is 13 residues long. The chain's CDR3 is CASSWVSGGIQYF. The CDR3, as DNA: TGTGCCAGCAGCTGGGTTTCCGGTGGCATTCAGTACTTC.

This clone was seen ten or more times. The chain has TRBV20-1 and TRBJ1-2; no clear D. Germline CDR1 is DFQATT and CDR2 is SNEGSKA (reference sequence). V was shortened by 3 bases and J by 7 bases, with 12 bases between the two germline ends. The CDR3 spans 12 residues. Here the CDR3 reads CSASGIGSGYTF. The CDR3 DNA reads as TGCAGTGCTAGCGGAATCGGCTCTGGCTACACCTTC.

Ten or more counts support this clone. The chain is built from TRBV29-1 and TRBJ1-2; D is unresolved. Per the germline V gene, CDR1 is SQVTM and CDR2 is ANQGSEA. V dropped 6 bases and J dropped 3 bases, with 11 bases sitting between them. The CDR3 has 12 amino acids. In DNA, the CDR3 is TGCAGCGTCGTGTTTGGGGACTATGGCTACACCTTC. Translated: CSVVFGDYGYTF.

In the case of this clone: As the CDR3 is not closed by the conserved phenylalanine or tryptophan, this likely results from a read error. This chain connects TRBV6-4 to TRBJ2-1, with 12 bases fitting TRBD2. The CDR3 contains 16 residues. Germline CDR1 MRHNA, CDR2 SNTAGT. CDR3 nucleotides: TGTGCGAGCAGTGAAACCGGGACTAGCGGGCGGGATGAGCAGTTCTGC. Encoded protein: CASSETGTSGRDEQFC.

This clone was seen ten or more times. V and J are TRBV27 and TRBJ1-2; unclear D gene. The germline V and J ends were trimmed by 0 bases and 5 bases, with 10 bases remaining between them. CDR3 size: 14 residues. CDR1 MNHEY and CDR2 SMNVEV come from the germline V gene (reference sequence). The CDR3 DNA sequence: TGTGCCAGCAGTTTATCATCAGGTGATTATGGCTACACCTTC. Translating gives CASSLSSGDYGYTF.

The table lists this clone with a few counts. One base away lies a much larger clone, so this may be a sequencing read error. This chain uses TRBV25-1 with TRBJ2-4; 9 bases fit TRBD1. V dropped 8 bases and J dropped 8; count of bases not matched to a gene: 13. Germline V gene sequence: CDR1 MGHDK, CDR2 SYGVNS. The length of the CDR3 is 15 residues. In DNA, the CDR3 is TGTGCCAGCGGTACCGACAGGGGGAGAGTGGACATTCAGTACTTC. It yields the protein CASGTDRGRVDIQYF.

This chain links TRBV27 with TRBJ2-6; 8 bases line up with TRBD1. Germline V gene sequence: CDR1 MNHEY, CDR2 SMNVEV (reference sequence). The CDR3 totals 18 residues. V lost 2 bases and J lost 14; bases outside the gene matches: 20. The CDR3 region has the DNA TGTGCCAGCAGTTTAAGGGACAGGAGACTCTCTGGGGCCATCTTCCTGACTTTC. Its protein product is CASSLRDRRLSGAIFLTF.

This clone was counted only a few times. A read error may be the cause here, since a much bigger clone is one base away. The same CDR3 is also encoded by other DNA sequences in this sample. The gene calls are TRBV28 and TRBJ1-1; 8 bases match TRBD1. CDR3 length: 14 residues. Trimming at V came to 5 bases and at J to 6 bases, leaving 8 bases not matched to a gene. Germline V gene sequence: CDR1 MDHEN, CDR2 SYDVKM. The CDR3 loop reads CASSPTGTGPEAFF. CDR3 nucleotides: TGTGCCAGCAGTCCCACCGGGACAGGTCCTGAAGCTTTCTTT.

This clone was found many times. The chain links TRBV2 to TRBJ2-7; tentative D call: TRBD1 (6 bases). V lost 6 bases and J 4 bases, leaving 13 bases between the germline ends. The CDR3 length is 13 residues. Germline V CDR1 and CDR2: SNHLY, FYNNEI. The CDR3 DNA sequence: TGTGCCAGCAGGGACAGCAAGCTTTACGAGCAGTACTTC. This translates into CASRDSKLYEQYF.

Relative to its sample, this clone is medium-sized (0.01 to 0.1%). A junction boundary mismatches the germline segment, possibly from a read error. The genes are TRBV13 and TRBJ2-7; tentatively, D is TRBD1 (6 bases). This CDR3 spans 11 amino acids. CDR1 PRHDT and CDR2 FYEKMQ come from the germline V gene (reference sequence). The CDR3 spells CASSLGQGPNF. The CDR3, as DNA: TGTGCCAGCAGCTTAGGACAGGGCCCCAACTTC.

The sample holds many counts of this clone. The rearrangement uses TRBV9 and TRBJ1-6, with D hard to call. The CDR3 contains 13 residues. V was cut by 0 bases and J by 11 bases, with 9 bases left in between. The germline V gene encodes CDR1 SGDLS and CDR2 YYNGEE. The CDR3 DNA follows: TGTGCCAGCAGCGTAGGAGAGGTGACACCCCTCCACTTT. Its translation: CASSVGEVTPLHF.

This clone was seen at least ten times. The J gene is TRBJ2-1, the V gene TRBV10-3, with D unresolved. The CDR3 is 18 residues long. V gave up 1 base and J gave up 0 bases, with 16 bases separating them. Germline V gives CDR1 ENHRY, CDR2 SYGVKD. CDR3 sequence reads: CAISEFLSRDGSYNEQFF. The DNA of the CDR3 is TGTGCCATCAGTGAGTTCTTGTCGAGAGACGGCTCCTACAATGAGCAGTTCTTC.

This clone was picked up many times. Distinct nucleotide sequences in the sample also encode this CDR3. The chain combines TRBV7-2 with TRBJ2-3; D gene uncertain. The CDR3 totals 13 residues. V was pared by 4 bases and J by 3 bases, with 8 bases between. The germline V gene encodes CDR1 SGHTA and CDR2 FQGNSA. The CDR3 DNA reads TGTGCCAGCAGCTCACAAGGGACAGATACGCAGTATTTT. The encoded protein is CASSSQGTDTQYF.

In its sample, this clone ranks as medium-sized. The rearrangement links TRBV20-1 to TRBJ2-7; 11 bases fit TRBD1. This CDR3 comprises 15 residues. Germline-derived CDR1 and CDR2 are DFQATT and SNEGSKA (reference sequence). Unmatched junction bases numbered 7, after V lost 3 bases and J lost 3 bases. CDR3 amino acids: CSARRGTGGLYEQYF. The CDR3, as DNA: TGCAGTGCTAGGCGTGGGACAGGGGGACTCTACGAGCAGTACTTC.

This clone has just a few counts. The CDR3 ends on some other residue instead of the conserved phenylalanine or tryptophan, so this is likely a read error. The chain is built from TRBV6-1 and TRBJ1-2, with 8 nucleotides matching TRBD1. CDR3 length: 13 amino acids. Germline lookup yields CDR1 MNHNS and CDR2 SASEGT. The CDR3 spells CASSKTGAYCYTS. The CDR3 nucleotides are TGTGCCAGCAGTAAGACAGGGGCCTATTGCTACACCTCC.

In its sample, this clone was seen many times. The rearrangement uses TRBV6-6 and TRBJ2-7; D is tentatively TRBD1 or TRBD2 (5 bases each). V shed 0 bases and J shed 5 bases, with 14 bases lying between them. CDR3 length equals 15 residues. Per the germline V gene, CDR1 is MNHNY and CDR2 is SVGAGI (reference sequence). The CDR3 nucleotides read TGTGCCAGCAGTTACTCGATCGGGGTGGGACACGAGCAGTACTTC. This gives the protein CASSYSIGVGHEQYF.

This clone has a count of ten or more. This rearrangement joins TRBV18 to TRBJ2-3, with D hard to call. This CDR3 contains 15 residues. V dropped 8 bases and J dropped 1 base, with 16 bases sitting between them. Per the germline V gene, CDR1 is KGHSH and CDR2 is LQKENI. The CDR3 nucleotides are TGTGCCAGCCTTAAGGCGGACCTCGGCACAGATACGCAGTATTTT. This sequence encodes CASLKADLGTDTQYF.

The V and J genes are TRBV11-2 and TRBJ2-3; D perhaps matches TRBD2 (6 bases). The CDR3 is 15 amino acids. V lost 8 bases and J lost 5, with 20 bases in between. Germline CDR1 is SGHAT and CDR2 is FQNNGV. The CDR3 DNA reads as TGTGCCAGCGGAACATTGGAGGGTGGGAGAGATACGCAGTATTTT. Amino acids: CASGTLEGGRDTQYF.

This clone was counted ten times or more. The V call is TRBV5-1, the J call TRBJ2-5; D unresolved. The germline gives CDR1 SGHRS, CDR2 YFSETQ. The length of the CDR3 is 17 residues. Trimming left V 0 bases short and J 3 bases short, with 18 bases between. CDR3 protein: CASSLEGSANIKETQYF. As DNA, the CDR3 is TGCGCCAGCAGCTTGGAAGGGTCCGCCAACATCAAAGAGACCCAGTACTTC.

By sample fraction, this clone is medium-sized. The chain employs TRBV18 and TRBJ1-1; possibly TRBD1 for D (5 bases). Germline assignment: CDR1 KGHSH and CDR2 LQKENI. V shed 6 bases and J shed 4 bases, with 12 bases lying between them. There are 13 residues in the CDR3. CDR3 DNA: TGTGCCAGCTCCTCCAGGGATAGCACTGAAGCTTTCTTT. Its protein product is CASSSRDSTEAFF.